A selection of T cell receptor beta chains follows, all from one sample in a study of naive and memory T cell subsets. TCRdb analysed the UMI-ligation and nested PCR reads with MiXCR anew, one entry per CDR3 protein. This table has around 33,000 distinct CDR3 sequences, 6.5% to 8% appearing once. Specimen: skin, collected from a tuberculin skin test site. These receptors all stem from an adult in good health. Each CDR3 is given with its conserved first and last residue. Each record gives: V gene, D gene, J gene, clone size, CDR3 protein, CDR3 DNA. A D gene is named only where the DNA matches it firmly. Size is stated for part of the rows, as once, few or many counts, or as a class when the clone is expanded.

>TRBV6-6|NA|TRBJ2-2|many
CASTPPTGLELFF
TGTGCCAGCACTCCCCCGACCGGACTAGAGCTGTTTTTT
>TRBV5-8|NA|TRBJ1-6|many
CASSAGTIDNSPLHF
TGTGCCAGCAGCGCAGGGACAATAGATAATTCACCCCTCCACTTT
>TRBV19|NA|TRBJ2-7|many
CASSIGGGATVEQYF
TGTGCCAGTAGTATAGGCGGCGGGGCCACGGTCGAGCAGTACTTC
>TRBV5-1|NA|TRBJ1-1|few
CASSLGDGMNTEAFF
TGCGCCAGCAGCTTGGGGGACGGAATGAACACTGAAGCTTTCTTT
>TRBV11-3|NA|TRBJ2-1|medium-sized
CASSLERFGEQFF
TGTGCCAGCAGCTTAGAGAGGTTCGGTGAGCAGTTCTTC
>TRBV11-2|NA|TRBJ2-3|large
CASRSPTDTQYF
TGTGCCAGCAGAAGTCCCACAGATACGCAGTATTTT
>TRBV6-2/TRBV6-3|TRBD1|TRBJ1-1|many
CASSGQGEAFF
TGTGCCAGCAGCGGACAGGGCGAAGCTTTCTTT
>TRBV7-2|NA|TRBJ2-3|few
CASSRTLGSTDTQYF
TGTGCCAGCAGCCGGACCCTCGGTTCGACAGATACGCAGTATTTT
>TRBV4-1|TRBD1|TRBJ2-7|many
CASSQGSDRATYEQYF
TGCGCCAGCAGCCAAGGGTCAGACAGGGCTACCTACGAGCAGTACTTC
>TRBV7-9|NA|TRBJ2-7|many
CASRHTGFYEQYF
TGTGCCAGCAGGCATACAGGATTTTACGAGCAGTACTTC
>TRBV6-5|NA|TRBJ1-1|many
CASTRGTDTEAFF
TGTGCCAGCACGCGGGGGACGGACACTGAAGCTTTCTTT
>TRBV7-2|NA|TRBJ2-4|many
CASSLDYRLAKNIQYF
TGTGCCAGCAGCTTAGACTACCGACTAGCCAAAAACATTCAGTACTTC
>TRBV6-5|TRBD1|TRBJ2-4|many
CASRRTGESKNIQYF
TGTGCCAGCAGACGGACAGGGGAGAGCAAAAACATTCAGTACTTC
>TRBV14|NA|TRBJ1-1|NA
CASSPILGTEAFF
TGTGCCAGCAGCCCCATCCTGGGTACTGAAGCTTTCTTT
>TRBV7-9|NA|TRBJ2-7|many
CASSKASHRVEQYF
TGTGCCAGCAGCAAGGCTTCTCACAGGGTCGAGCAGTACTTC
>TRBV20-1|TRBD2|TRBJ2-1|medium-sized
CSALPGTSVEEQFF
TGCAGTGCACTTCCCGGGACTAGCGTCGAGGAGCAGTTCTTC
>TRBV20-1|NA|TRBJ2-7|many
CSASASITYEQYF
TGCAGTGCTAGCGCATCGATCACCTACGAGCAGTACTTC
>TRBV7-9|NA|TRBJ2-2|many
CATQAAVAHTGELFF
TGTGCCACTCAGGCGGCGGTAGCACATACCGGGGAGCTGTTTTTT
>TRBV4-1|TRBD1|TRBJ1-2|NA
CASSLTDRGIGGYTF
TGCGCCAGCAGCCTTACGGACAGGGGGATTGGTGGCTACACCTTC
>TRBV27|NA|TRBJ2-2|many
CASSLGPAGELFF
TGTGCCAGCAGTTTAGGACCCGCCGGGGAGCTGTTTTTT
>TRBV6-2/TRBV6-3|TRBD2|TRBJ2-5|many
CASKTPAGGRETQYF
TGTGCCAGCAAGACCCCAGCGGGGGGCCGAGAGACCCAGTACTTC
>TRBV5-1|NA|TRBJ2-2|NA
CASSLDPRGIGNTGELFF
TGCGCCAGCAGCTTGGATCCACGGGGCATAGGGAACACCGGGGAGCTGTTTTTT
>TRBV7-9|NA|TRBJ2-2|many
CASSFKTGPVTGELFF
TGTGCCAGCAGCTTTAAGACGGGGCCGGTAACCGGGGAGCTGTTTTTT
>TRBV6-4|TRBD1|TRBJ1-1|NA
CASSWDSNTEAFF
TGTGCCAGCAGTTGGGACAGCAACACTGAAGCTTTCTTT
>TRBV6-1|TRBD1|TRBJ1-5|once
CASSETGGCQPQHF
TGTGCCAGCAGTGAAACAGGGGGATGCCAGCCCCAGCATTTT
>TRBV7-8|TRBD2|TRBJ2-3|many
CASSERGGFTDTQYF
TGTGCCAGCAGCGAGCGGGGGGGGTTCACAGATACGCAGTATTTT
>TRBV9|NA|TRBJ1-2|many
CASSVETGYGYTF
TGTGCCAGCAGCGTAGAAACTGGCTATGGCTACACCTTC
>TRBV19|NA|TRBJ2-1|NA
CAYRHGFWNEQFF
TGTGCCTATAGGCACGGGTTTTGGAATGAGCAGTTCTTC
>TRBV9|NA|TRBJ2-1|few
CASRGVGERYNEQFF
TGTGCCAGCAGGGGGGTCGGCGAGCGATACAATGAGCAGTTCTTC
>TRBV3-1|NA|TRBJ1-6|few
CASSQDEGNSPLHF
TGTGCCAGCAGCCAAGATGAGGGGAATTCACCCCTCCACTTT
>TRBV6-5|TRBD2|TRBJ2-1|few
CASSYGQGGHNEQFF
TGTGCCAGCAGTTACGGGCAGGGAGGGCACAATGAGCAGTTCTTC